This TCR beta chain was sequenced in a study of T cell repertoires in cytomegalovirus infection (dated by TCRdb to the late 2010s). Looking at the study overall: The HLA type of each donor mattered for the analysis, because public TCR beta signatures pointed to carriage of CMV infection along with the matching HLA type. Overall results and qualifications from the work: The ex vivo response was dominated by HLA-C-restricted CMV-specific TCR beta clonotypes, and the single most frequent clonotype in two of eight donors was supplied by these HLA-C-restricted clonotypes. In both this cohort and an independent roughly 330-donor cohort, the cumulative frequency of public TCR beta family members distinguished carriers of CMV infection plus the relevant HLA type.

The CDR3 measures 13 amino acids from cysteine to phenylalanine. Only the CDR3 DNA is retained, 39 bases long and in frame from the first base. V loses 10 bases of germline sequence and J loses 8 bases, and the interval between the two ends is 20 bases. The sequencing machine was an Illumina HiSeq 1500. The public reads were reanalyzed by TCRdb: fastp trimming at Q25, MiXCR alignment, in-frame beta chains only. When rows share a CDR3 protein, they turn into one entry using the most common DNA and genes. A total of some 150,000 distinct CDR3 sequences appear in this sample, about a quarter of them only once. Clones ranked in the top ten supply 11% of the sample. Notes on this clonotype: Its antigen is currently not known. Base qualities are not recorded, but no much larger clone differs from it by a single base.

This TCR was sampled from a human donor in good health (CMV status not recorded). Some clones in this sample may be carry-over from other donors' samples. Specimen: PBMCs. The rearranged segments are TRBV12-3 or TRBV12-4 and TRBJ1-2; the D segment could be TRBD1, given 5 matching bases. The sequenced DNA is TGTGCCACTTCATACGGGGCCTTCGAGGGCTACACCTTC. Its protein reads: CATSYGAFEGYTF.